This TCR beta chain emerged from a study of blood T cell repertoires in COVID-19. Study-level information: Sites in the United States, Italy and Spain provided acute and convalescent COVID-19 samples. Sources were T cells, B-cell-depleted T cells, or PBMCs; the material itself was cDNA or gDNA.

J lost 3 bases, V lost 2 bases, and 18 bases had no gene match. Per the germline V gene, CDR1 is SGHVS and CDR2 is FNYEAQ. This CDR3 is built from 20 residues. As handled by the study authors: It was from reference gene primer amplification that nucleated cell counts were estimated. Using immunoSEQ multiplex PCR, the repertoire was profiled, and TCRdb retains in-frame clones only, with some absent. The D gene and trimming were derived from the DNA, and the V and J assignments and clone size from that table. The table shows 190,000 or so clones, with about nine tenths occurring only once. Cohorts were based on clinical histories the participants reported.

The sequence was collected from a man aged 30 to 39 who had recovered from COVID-19. The rearrangement uses TRBV7-6 and TRBJ2-4, with 8 nucleotides matching TRBD1. The source material was PBMCs or T cells enriched from blood (not recorded which). CDR3 nucleotides: TGTGCCAGCAGCTTAACCCCCCAAGGTGACAGGGGTATTGACAAAAACATTCAGTACTTC. Encoded protein: CASSLTPQGDRGIDKNIQYF.